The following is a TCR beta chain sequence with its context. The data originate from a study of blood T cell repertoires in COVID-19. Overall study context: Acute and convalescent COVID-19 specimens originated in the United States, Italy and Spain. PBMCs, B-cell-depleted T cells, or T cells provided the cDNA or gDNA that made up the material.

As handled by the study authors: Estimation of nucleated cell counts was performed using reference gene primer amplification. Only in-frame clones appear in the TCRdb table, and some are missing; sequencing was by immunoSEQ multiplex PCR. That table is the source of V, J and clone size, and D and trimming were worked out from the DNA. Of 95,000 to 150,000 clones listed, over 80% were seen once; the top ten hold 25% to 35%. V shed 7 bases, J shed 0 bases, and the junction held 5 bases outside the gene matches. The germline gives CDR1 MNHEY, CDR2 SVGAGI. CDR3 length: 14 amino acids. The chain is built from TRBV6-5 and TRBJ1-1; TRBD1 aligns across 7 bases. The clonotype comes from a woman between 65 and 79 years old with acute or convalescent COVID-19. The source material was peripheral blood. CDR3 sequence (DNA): TGTGCCAGCACCCCGGGACAGTTGAACACTGAAGCTTTCTTT. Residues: CASTPGQLNTEAFF.